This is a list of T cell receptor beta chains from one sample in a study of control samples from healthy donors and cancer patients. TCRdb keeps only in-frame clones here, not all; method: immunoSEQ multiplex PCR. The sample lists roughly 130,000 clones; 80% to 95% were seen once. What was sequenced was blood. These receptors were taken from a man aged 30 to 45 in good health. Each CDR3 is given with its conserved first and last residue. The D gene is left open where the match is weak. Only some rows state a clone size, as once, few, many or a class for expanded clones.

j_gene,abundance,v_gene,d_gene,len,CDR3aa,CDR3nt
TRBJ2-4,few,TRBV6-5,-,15,CASSLDGLAKNIQYF,TGTGCCAGCAGCCTCGACGGGCTAGCCAAAAACATTCAGTACTTC
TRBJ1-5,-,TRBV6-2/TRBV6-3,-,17,CASSYSAGTGSNQPQHF,TGTGCCAGCAGTTACTCTGCAGGGACGGGGTCCAATCAGCCCCAGCATTTT
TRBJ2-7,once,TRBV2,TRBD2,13,CASSRLALYEQYF,TGTGCCAGCAGTCGACTAGCGCTCTACGAGCAGTACTTC
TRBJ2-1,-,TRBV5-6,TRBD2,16,CASSWQEGLVYNEQFF,TGTGCCAGCAGCTGGCAAGAGGGACTAGTCTACAATGAGCAGTTCTTC
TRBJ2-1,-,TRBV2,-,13,CASSHGLNKEQFF,TGTGCCAGCAGCCACGGGCTAAACAAAGAGCAGTTCTTC
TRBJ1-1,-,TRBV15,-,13,CATSYQLGNEAFF,TGTGCCACCAGTTATCAACTGGGGAATGAAGCTTTCTTT
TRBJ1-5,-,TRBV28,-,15,CASRVALGGGQPQHF,TGTGCCAGCAGGGTCGCGCTAGGTGGTGGCCAGCCCCAGCATTTT
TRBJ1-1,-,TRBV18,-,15,CASSPQGTPNTEAFF,TGTGCCAGCTCACCTCAGGGGACTCCGAACACTGAAGCTTTCTTT
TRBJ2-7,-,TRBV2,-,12,CASSEGTYEQYF,TGTGCCAGCAGTGAAGGGACCTACGAGCAGTACTTC
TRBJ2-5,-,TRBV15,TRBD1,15,CATSRPGTDQETQYF,TGTGCCACCAGCAGACCAGGGACAGACCAAGAGACCCAGTACTTC
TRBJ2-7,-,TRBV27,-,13,CASSEGAIYEQYF,TGTGCCAGCAGTGAAGGGGCGATCTACGAGCAGTACTTC
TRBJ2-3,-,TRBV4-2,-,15,CASSQGDFGTDTQYF,TGTGCCAGCAGCCAAGGAGACTTTGGGACAGATACGCAGTATTTT
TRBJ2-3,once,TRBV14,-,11,CASSHTDTQYF,TGTGCCAGCAGCCATACAGATACGCAGTATTTT
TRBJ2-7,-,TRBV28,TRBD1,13,CASTEGTGGEQYF,TGTGCCAGCACTGAGGGGACAGGGGGCGAGCAGTACTTC
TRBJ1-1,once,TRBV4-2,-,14,CASSQSGGRPEAFF,TGTGCCAGCAGCCAGTCGGGTGGACGACCTGAAGCTTTCTTT
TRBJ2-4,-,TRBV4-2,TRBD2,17,CASSQDRASGRGNIQYF,TGTGCCAGCAGCCAAGATAGGGCTAGCGGGAGGGGAAACATTCAGTACTTC
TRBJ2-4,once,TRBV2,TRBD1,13,CASSGDRARFQYF,TGTGCCAGCAGTGGGGACAGGGCCCGATTTCAGTACTTC
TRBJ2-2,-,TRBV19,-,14,CASSIPGNTGELFF,TGTGCCAGTAGTATACCTGGGAACACCGGGGAGCTGTTTTTT
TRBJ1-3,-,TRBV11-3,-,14,CASSRGYSGNTIYF,TGTGCCAGCAGCCGGGGCTACTCTGGAAACACCATATATTTT
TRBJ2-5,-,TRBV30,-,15,CAWSNYRGRAETQYF,TGTGCCTGGAGTAACTACCGGGGGCGGGCGGAGACCCAGTACTTC
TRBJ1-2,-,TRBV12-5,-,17,CASGLVSTIGTFTGYTF,TGTGCTAGTGGTTTGGTATCGACCATCGGGACATTCACTGGCTACACCTTC
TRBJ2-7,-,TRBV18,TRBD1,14,CASSPTGQAYEQYF,TGTGCCAGCTCACCAACGGGACAGGCCTACGAGCAGTACTTC
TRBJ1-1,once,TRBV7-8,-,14,CASSLILASTEAFF,TGTGCCAGCAGCTTAATTTTGGCATCCACTGAAGCTTTCTTT
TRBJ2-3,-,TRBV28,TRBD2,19,CASSSGVGLAGVDGDTQYF,TGTGCCAGCAGTTCCGGCGTGGGGCTAGCGGGAGTCGACGGGGATACGCAGTATTTT
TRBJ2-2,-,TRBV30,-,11,CASRDTGELFF,TGTGCCTCCAGGGACACCGGGGAGCTGTTTTTT
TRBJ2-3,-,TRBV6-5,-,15,CASRMGDATGDTQYF,TGTGCCAGCAGGATGGGGGACGCCACTGGGGATACGCAGTATTTT
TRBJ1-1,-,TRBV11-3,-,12,CASSFGGTEAFF,TGTGCCAGCAGCTTTGGGGGCACTGAAGCTTTCTTT
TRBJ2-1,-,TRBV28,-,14,CASSDTTGLWVQFF,TGTGCCAGCAGCGACACAACAGGTCTTTGGGTGCAGTTCTTC
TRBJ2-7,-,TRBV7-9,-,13,CASSFARDYEQYF,TGTGCCAGCAGCTTCGCTAGGGACTACGAGCAGTACTTC
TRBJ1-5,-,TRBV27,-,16,CASSLTGFYGNQPQHF,TGTGCCAGCAGTCTTACAGGGTTTTATGGGAATCAGCCCCAGCATTTT
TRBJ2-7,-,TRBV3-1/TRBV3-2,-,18,CASSHSPGAGDTGREQYF,TGTGCCAGCAGCCATAGCCCGGGAGCCGGGGACACGGGTCGAGAGCAGTACTTC
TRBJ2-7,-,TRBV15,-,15,CATSRDRTRFHEQYF,TGTGCCACCAGCAGAGATCGTACTAGGTTCCACGAGCAGTACTTC
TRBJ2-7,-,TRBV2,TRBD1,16,CASSEVGRTGNREQYF,TGTGCCAGCAGTGAAGTTGGTCGGACAGGGAATAGGGAGCAGTACTTC
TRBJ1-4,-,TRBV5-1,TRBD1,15,CASSIGGGAGEKLFF,TGCGCCAGCAGTATTGGAGGGGGCGCGGGTGAAAAACTGTTTTTT
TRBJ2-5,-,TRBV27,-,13,CASSFGSAETQYF,TGTGCCAGCAGTTTTGGTTCCGCTGAGACCCAGTACTTC
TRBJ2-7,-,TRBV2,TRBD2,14,CASSERGWMLEQYF,TGTGCCAGCAGTGAGCGGGGGTGGATGTTGGAGCAGTACTTC
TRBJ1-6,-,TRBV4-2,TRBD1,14,CASSPTGDNSPLHF,TGTGCCAGCAGCCCCACAGGGGATAATTCACCCCTCCACTTT
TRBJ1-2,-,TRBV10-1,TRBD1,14,CASSERTGGDGYTF,TGCGCCAGCAGTGAGAGGACAGGGGGAGACGGCTACACCTTC
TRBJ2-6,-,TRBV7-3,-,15,CASSLGGTGANVLTF,TGTGCCAGCAGCTTAGGGGGAACTGGGGCCAACGTCCTGACTTTC
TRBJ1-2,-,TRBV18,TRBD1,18,CASSRYTDRGNMRNGYTF,TGTGCCAGCTCACGCTACACTGACAGGGGGAATATGAGGAATGGCTACACCTTC
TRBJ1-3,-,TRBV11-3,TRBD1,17,CASSLLSATGFGNTIYF,TGTGCCAGCAGCTTATTGTCGGCGACAGGGTTCGGAAACACCATATATTTT
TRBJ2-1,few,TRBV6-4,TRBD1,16,CASSVLGGQGADEQFF,TGTGCCAGCAGTGTCCTTGGGGGACAGGGGGCCGATGAGCAGTTCTTC
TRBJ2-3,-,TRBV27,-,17,CASSVGRTVRGTDTQYF,TGTGCCAGCAGTGTAGGCAGGACCGTGAGGGGCACAGATACGCAGTATTTT
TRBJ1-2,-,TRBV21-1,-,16,CARSSKDHTGNYGYTF,TGTGCCAGGAGTTCCAAAGATCATACAGGGAACTATGGCTACACCTTC
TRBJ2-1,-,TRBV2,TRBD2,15,CASTKAGGTYNEQFF,TGTGCCAGCACTAAAGCGGGAGGAACCTACAATGAGCAGTTCTTC
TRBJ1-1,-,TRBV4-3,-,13,CASSQVWRSGAFF,TGCGCCAGCAGCCAAGTATGGCGGAGCGGAGCTTTCTTT
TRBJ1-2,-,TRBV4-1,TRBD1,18,CASSQDRPGDRANYGYTF,TGCGCCAGCAGCCAAGATCGGCCGGGCGACAGGGCAAACTATGGCTACACCTTC
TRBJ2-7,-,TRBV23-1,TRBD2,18,CASSPVGLAGGSIYEQYF,TGCGCCAGCAGTCCGGTGGGACTAGCGGGAGGGAGTATCTACGAGCAGTACTTC
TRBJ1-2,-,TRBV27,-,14,CASSLIGERYGYTF,TGTGCCAGCAGTTTAATCGGAGAGCGCTATGGCTACACCTTC
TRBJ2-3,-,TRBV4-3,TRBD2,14,CASSQTSGRDTQYF,TGCGCCAGCAGCCAGACTAGCGGGAGAGATACGCAGTATTTT
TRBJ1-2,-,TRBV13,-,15,CASSPNVGHNYGYTF,TGTGCCAGCAGCCCCAATGTCGGACATAACTATGGCTACACCTTC
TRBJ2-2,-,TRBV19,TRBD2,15,CASHGGGRNTGELFF,TGTGCCAGCCACGGGGGGGGCAGGAACACCGGGGAGCTGTTTTTT
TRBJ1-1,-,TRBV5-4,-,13,CASSLVGIGEAFF,TGTGCCAGCAGCTTGGTGGGGATTGGTGAAGCTTTCTTT
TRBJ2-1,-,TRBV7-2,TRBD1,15,CASSFAGTELNEQFF,TGTGCCAGCAGTTTCGCAGGGACAGAGCTCAATGAGCAGTTCTTC
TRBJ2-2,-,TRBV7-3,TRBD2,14,CASSLAGGTGELFF,TGTGCCAGCAGCTTAGCGGGGGGCACCGGGGAGCTGTTTTTT
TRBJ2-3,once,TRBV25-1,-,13,CASRTGRADTQYF,TGTGCCAGCAGGACTGGAAGGGCAGATACGCAGTATTTT
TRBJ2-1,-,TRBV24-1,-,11,CATSDYNEQFF,TGTGCCACCAGTGATTACAATGAGCAGTTCTTC
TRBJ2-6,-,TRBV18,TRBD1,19,CASSPLPGQGASGANVLTF,TGTGCCAGCTCACCACTCCCGGGACAGGGGGCGTCTGGGGCCAACGTCCTGACTTTC
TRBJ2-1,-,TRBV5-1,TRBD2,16,CASSLVASGTYNEQFF,TGCGCCAGCAGCTTGGTGGCTAGCGGAACCTACAATGAGCAGTTCTTC